This is a list of T cell receptor beta chains from one sample in a study of shared clonotypes between healthy human individuals. Libraries were prepared by immunoSEQ multiplex PCR; TCRdb keeps only in-frame clonotypes and omits some of them. The sample lists over a million clones; around 78% were seen once. Sequencing was carried out using memory CD4+ T cells from PBMCs. Receptors were obtained from a young man in good health. Some clones in this sample may be carry-over from other donors' samples. The CDR3 runs from the conserved cysteine through the conserved F or W. Each record gives: clone size, J gene, D gene, V gene, CDR3 DNA, CDR3 protein. A D gene is named only where the DNA matches it firmly. Clone size appears in some rows only: once, few, many, or a class for an expanded clone.

clone size: NA
J gene: TRBJ2-7
D gene: TRBD2
V gene: TRBV7-2
CDR3 DNA: TGTGCCAGCAGCCGGAGACTAGCGGGAGGGCGCTTTCAGTACTTC
CDR3 protein: CASSRRLAGGRFQYF

clone size: once
J gene: TRBJ1-3
D gene: NA
V gene: TRBV5-1
CDR3 DNA: TGCGCCAGCACCCTCTCGGGAGGGAGGAACACCATATATTTT
CDR3 protein: CASTLSGGRNTIYF

clone size: NA
J gene: TRBJ1-2
D gene: TRBD1
V gene: TRBV5-1
CDR3 DNA: TGCGCCAGCAGCCCGGACAGGGAATATGGCTACACCTTC
CDR3 protein: CASSPDREYGYTF

clone size: NA
J gene: TRBJ2-6
D gene: NA
V gene: TRBV7-9
CDR3 DNA: TGTGCCAGCAGCTTAGAGTTGGGGCAGGGCCCTGGGGCCAACGTCCTGACTTTC
CDR3 protein: CASSLELGQGPGANVLTF

clone size: NA
J gene: TRBJ2-7
D gene: TRBD2
V gene: TRBV7-2
CDR3 DNA: TGTGCCAGCAGCTTCCTGGTTGGGGGGGCCTACGAGCAGTACTTC
CDR3 protein: CASSFLVGGAYEQYF

clone size: NA
J gene: TRBJ2-3
D gene: TRBD2
V gene: TRBV5-4
CDR3 DNA: TGTGCCAGCGGGGTAGCGGGAGGGAGGGCAGATACGCAGTATTTT
CDR3 protein: CASGVAGGRADTQYF

clone size: NA
J gene: TRBJ2-1
D gene: NA
V gene: TRBV11-1
CDR3 DNA: TGTGCCAGCAGTCATTCAGATAGCCCCTACAATGAGCAGTTCTTC
CDR3 protein: CASSHSDSPYNEQFF

clone size: NA
J gene: TRBJ1-2
D gene: NA
V gene: TRBV28
CDR3 DNA: TGTGCCATCGGGGGGAGGGCCAGGAGTGAACTGACTAACTATGGCTACACCTTC
CDR3 protein: CAIGGRARSELTNYGYTF

clone size: NA
J gene: TRBJ2-2
D gene: NA
V gene: TRBV7-2
CDR3 DNA: TGTGCCAGCAGTGCAATCACCGGGGAGCTGTTTTTT
CDR3 protein: CASSAITGELFF

clone size: few
J gene: TRBJ2-5
D gene: NA
V gene: TRBV15
CDR3 DNA: TGTGCCACCAGCAGGGAGACATCGAACACCCAGTACTTC
CDR3 protein: CATSRETSNTQYF

clone size: NA
J gene: TRBJ2-3
D gene: NA
V gene: TRBV28
CDR3 DNA: TGTGCCAGCAGCCGGCGACAGGCGGGAGATACGCAGTATTTT
CDR3 protein: CASSRRQAGDTQYF

clone size: NA
J gene: TRBJ2-7
D gene: NA
V gene: TRBV6-5
CDR3 DNA: TGTGCCAGCAGCTACTCGACAGGACAATCCTACGAGCAGTACTTC
CDR3 protein: CASSYSTGQSYEQYF

clone size: NA
J gene: TRBJ1-1
D gene: NA
V gene: TRBV25-1
CDR3 DNA: TGTGCCAGCAGCGTCAGGCGGGACACTGAAGCTTTCTTT
CDR3 protein: CASSVRRDTEAFF

clone size: NA
J gene: TRBJ1-2
D gene: NA
V gene: TRBV5-1
CDR3 DNA: TGCGCCAGCAGCTTGGGGGCAGCATCTATCACCTTC
CDR3 protein: CASSLGAASITF

clone size: NA
J gene: TRBJ2-1
D gene: TRBD2
V gene: TRBV4-1
CDR3 DNA: TGCGCCAGCAGCCAAGGGAGCGGGAGCCGCAATGAGCAGTTCTTC
CDR3 protein: CASSQGSGSRNEQFF

clone size: NA
J gene: TRBJ2-7
D gene: TRBD2
V gene: TRBV28
CDR3 DNA: TGTGCCAGCAGCAAACTAGCGGGAGCCGTGTACGAGCAGTACTTC
CDR3 protein: CASSKLAGAVYEQYF

clone size: NA
J gene: TRBJ1-2
D gene: TRBD1
V gene: TRBV28
CDR3 DNA: TGTGCCAGCAGCCTACAGGGGAGGACCGGCTACACCTTC
CDR3 protein: CASSLQGRTGYTF

clone size: NA
J gene: TRBJ2-3
D gene: NA
V gene: TRBV5-1
CDR3 DNA: TGCGCCAGCAGCTTGGCCGCAACAGCGGACACAGATACGCAGTATTTT
CDR3 protein: CASSLAATADTDTQYF

clone size: NA
J gene: TRBJ2-3
D gene: NA
V gene: TRBV4-1
CDR3 DNA: TGCGCCAGCAGCCGGACTTGGCCACCCAGCACAGATACGCAGTATTTT
CDR3 protein: CASSRTWPPSTDTQYF

clone size: few
J gene: TRBJ1-4
D gene: TRBD1
V gene: TRBV2
CDR3 DNA: TGTGCCAGCAGACGGACAGGATTGGAAAAACTGTTTTTT
CDR3 protein: CASRRTGLEKLFF

clone size: once
J gene: TRBJ2-5
D gene: TRBD2
V gene: TRBV5-4
CDR3 DNA: TGTGCCAGCAGCCGACTAGCCGGAGAGACCCAGTACTTC
CDR3 protein: CASSRLAGETQYF

clone size: NA
J gene: TRBJ1-1
D gene: NA
V gene: TRBV4-1
CDR3 DNA: TGCGCCAGCAGCCAAATATATCCCGGGACTGCGAACACTGAAGCTTTCTTT
CDR3 protein: CASSQIYPGTANTEAFF

clone size: NA
J gene: TRBJ2-3
D gene: NA
V gene: TRBV5-4
CDR3 DNA: TGTGCCAGCAGCTTGGGCGGAGGCCCACAGGATACGCAGTATTTT
CDR3 protein: CASSLGGGPQDTQYF

clone size: NA
J gene: TRBJ2-1
D gene: NA
V gene: TRBV9
CDR3 DNA: TGTGCCAGCTCGACAGGCGGCAATACGGGGTCAAGGGAGCAGTTCTTC
CDR3 protein: CASSTGGNTGSREQFF